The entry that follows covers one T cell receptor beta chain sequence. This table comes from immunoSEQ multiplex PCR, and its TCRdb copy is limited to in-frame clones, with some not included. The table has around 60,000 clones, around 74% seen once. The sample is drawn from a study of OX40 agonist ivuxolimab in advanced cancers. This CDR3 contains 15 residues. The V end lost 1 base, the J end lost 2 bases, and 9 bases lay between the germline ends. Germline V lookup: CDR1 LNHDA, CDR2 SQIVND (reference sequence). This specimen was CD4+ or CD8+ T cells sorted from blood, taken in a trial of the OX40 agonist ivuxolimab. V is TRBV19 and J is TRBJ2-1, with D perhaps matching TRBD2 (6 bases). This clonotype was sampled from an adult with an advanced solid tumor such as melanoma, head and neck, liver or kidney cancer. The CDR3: CASSIASDPYNEQFF. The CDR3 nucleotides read TGTGCCAGTAGTATAGCTAGCGACCCCTACAATGAGCAGTTCTTC.